This is a list of T cell receptor beta chains from one sample in a study of T-cell memory formation after mild COVID-19. TCRdb re-called the 5' RACE reads through MiXCR, storing one row per CDR3 protein. There are approximately 250,000 distinct CDR3 sequences in the sample; over 15% occur only once, and 20% to 25% lies in the top ten. Sequencing was done on a sample of PBMCs or a T cell subset sorted from them (not recorded which). The receptors derive from a man aged 18 to 35 who had mild COVID-19 (a few samples of this study predate the infection). Cell type and time point are not known. Both conserved end residues are part of each CDR3. Fields, in order: J gene, V gene, D gene, clone size, CDR3 DNA, CDR3 protein. A D gene is named only where the DNA matches it firmly. Clone sizes are given selectively: once, few, many, or a class where the clone is expanded.

TRBJ2-3 | TRBV15 | . | few | TGTGCCACCAGCAGAGAACCAGGCTTAGATACGCAGTATTTT | CATSREPGLDTQYF
TRBJ1-1 | TRBV14 | . | . | TGTGCCAGCAGCCAAGATGGGGTTTCTGAAGCTTTCTTT | CASSQDGVSEAFF
TRBJ2-2 | TRBV2 | . | few | TGTGCCAGCATTCTGGATGGCGGGGAGCTGTTTTTT | CASILDGGELFF
TRBJ2-1 | TRBV6-2/TRBV6-3 | TRBD2 | . | TGTGCCAGCAGCACGGGGGGTACCTACAATGAGCAGTTCTTC | CASSTGGTYNEQFF
TRBJ2-1 | TRBV3-1 | TRBD1 | many | TGTGCCAGCAGCCCCTCGACAGGGGTCGCCGGAAATGAGCAGTTCTTC | CASSPSTGVAGNEQFF
TRBJ2-2 | TRBV29-1 | . | . | TGCAGCGTTGAGAGAGGGTCAGGGGAGCTGTTTTTT | CSVERGSGELFF
TRBJ1-5 | TRBV6-2/TRBV6-3 | . | many | TGTGCCAGCAGGAGATTAAGGGGCGAGAATCAGCCCCAGCATTTT | CASRRLRGENQPQHF
TRBJ2-7 | TRBV10-2 | . | . | TGCGCCAGCAGTGACTGGGTCCGACAGAATCAACGGGAGCAGTACTTC | CASSDWVRQNQREQYF
TRBJ1-3 | TRBV5-1 | TRBD1 | . | TGCGCCAGCAGCCAAGGGACAGGGGGACTACTATCTGGAAACACCATATATTTT | CASSQGTGGLLSGNTIYF
TRBJ1-1 | TRBV5-1 | . | few | TGCGCCAGCAGCTTGGGTGACGCCAACGAAGCTTTCTTT | CASSLGDANEAFF
TRBJ1-2 | TRBV7-2 | . | few | TGTGCCAGCAGCTTAGCGGGGAGTACCAGGAGTGGCTACACCTTC | CASSLAGSTRSGYTF
TRBJ2-3 | TRBV20-1 | . | . | TGCAGTGCTAGAGATCAGTGGGGGGGGCCGGATACGCAGTATTTT | CSARDQWGGPDTQYF
TRBJ2-5 | TRBV25-1 | TRBD2 | . | TGTGCCAGCAACCAAATGCGGGGGGCGGAGGAGACCCAGTACTTC | CASNQMRGAEETQYF
TRBJ2-3 | TRBV15 | . | few | TGTGCCACCAGTATGTGGGGGGCAGGCACAGATACGCAGTATTTT | CATSMWGAGTDTQYF
TRBJ2-2 | TRBV20-1 | TRBD2 | many | TGCAGTGCTAAAGGCTCTAGCGGGGACACCGGGGAGCTGTTTTTT | CSAKGSSGDTGELFF
TRBJ2-7 | TRBV6-6 | . | . | TGTGCCAGCAGTTACTCGCGGGGTCAGCAGTACTTC | CASSYSRGQQYF
TRBJ2-2 | TRBV29-1 | . | . | TGCAGCGTTGGGTCAGGGGCGACCACCGGGGAGCTGTTTTTT | CSVGSGATTGELFF
TRBJ1-1 | TRBV19 | . | . | TGTGCCAGTAGCCTAGAGGGGTTCGGGAACACTGAAGCTTTCTTT | CASSLEGFGNTEAFF
TRBJ2-3 | TRBV18 | TRBD2 | few | TGTGCCAGCTCACCTCCGCGCGGGGGTAGCACAGATACGCAGTATTTT | CASSPPRGGSTDTQYF
TRBJ2-3 | TRBV7-8 | . | few | TGTGCCAGCAGCCCTCGTAGGCTCCCTAGCACAGATACGCAGTATTTT | CASSPRRLPSTDTQYF
TRBJ2-5 | TRBV11-2 | TRBD2 | few | TGTGCCAGCAGCCCTCGGGTTTCGCTAGCGGGGCAAGAGACCCAGTACTTC | CASSPRVSLAGQETQYF
TRBJ1-4 | TRBV9 | . | . | TGTGCCAGCAGCGTAAGTGTCGGTGAAAAACTGTTTTTT | CASSVSVGEKLFF
TRBJ1-5 | TRBV6-6 | TRBD1 | . | TGTGCCAGCAGAGGCCCATTCCGGGACAGGGGGCGCGGGGGTAATCAGCCCCAGCATTTT | CASRGPFRDRGRGGNQPQHF
TRBJ2-5 | TRBV10-3 | . | many | TGTGCCATCAGTGAGTCGCGGGGAGGAGAGACCCAGTACTTC | CAISESRGGETQYF
TRBJ2-7 | TRBV4-2 | . | . | TGTGCCAGCAGCCAAGGGGGACCGTCGGAGGAGCAGTACTTC | CASSQGGPSEEQYF
TRBJ2-3 | TRBV5-1 | TRBD2 | . | TGCGCCAGCAGCCCGGCCCCCGTGACTAGCGGGGGGGTAAGCACAGATACGCAGTATTTT | CASSPAPVTSGGVSTDTQYF
TRBJ2-1 | TRBV7-2 | . | . | TGTGCCAGCAGCTTACAGGGGGGCCTCTACAATGAGCAGTTCTTC | CASSLQGGLYNEQFF
TRBJ1-1 | TRBV5-4 | TRBD1 | . | TGTGCCAGCAGCTTGGCCCCAGGGGGTGCCACTGAAGCTTTCTTT | CASSLAPGGATEAFF
TRBJ1-2 | TRBV9 | . | . | TGTGCCAGCAGCTTGCTCGGCAGGAGCTATGGCTACACCTTC | CASSLLGRSYGYTF
TRBJ1-3 | TRBV10-3 | . | few | TGTGCCATCAGTTCCACCAATCGTGGCCCTGGAAACACCATATATTTT | CAISSTNRGPGNTIYF
TRBJ2-2 | TRBV7-2 | . | few | TGTGCCAGCAGTCGTACCTGGGGGGCCGGGTCCGGGGAGCTGTTTTTT | CASSRTWGAGSGELFF
TRBJ1-3 | TRBV7-2 | TRBD1 | few | TGTGCCAGCAGCCCCGGGACAGCTGGAAACACCATATATTTT | CASSPGTAGNTIYF
TRBJ2-7 | TRBV5-1 | TRBD1 | . | TGCGCCAGCAGCCCTCCGGGACAGCGGGAGCAGTACTTC | CASSPPGQREQYF
TRBJ1-1 | TRBV6-1 | . | few | TGTGCCAGCAGTGAACGTGCGACAGTCCCTGAAGCTTTCTTT | CASSERATVPEAFF
TRBJ1-1 | TRBV28 | . | many | TGTGCCAGCAGTTTTCTACGGGGTAGTAGTGAAGCTTTCTTT | CASSFLRGSSEAFF
TRBJ1-4 | TRBV4-1 | TRBD1 | few | TGCGCCAGCAGCGGGACCGGGACAGGGGATGAAAAACTGTTTTTT | CASSGTGTGDEKLFF
TRBJ1-6 | TRBV23-1 | . | . | TGCGCCAGCAGTCAATCGAGAGTGGGCTCACCCCTCCACTTT | CASSQSRVGSPLHF
TRBJ2-7 | TRBV10-1 | . | many | TGCGCCAGCAGCCCGAGAGGCCCCCCCTACGAGCAGTACTTC | CASSPRGPPYEQYF
TRBJ2-3 | TRBV7-3 | TRBD2 | few | TGTGCCAGCAGCTTTCAGACTAGCGCCGATACGCAGTATTTT | CASSFQTSADTQYF
TRBJ2-7 | TRBV7-9 | . | . | TGTGCCAGCAGCCCAGGTGGGATGGGCGAGCAGTACTTC | CASSPGGMGEQYF
TRBJ2-1 | TRBV24-1 | TRBD1 | few | TGTGCCACCAGTGATCCGGACAGGGCCGAGCAGTTCTTC | CATSDPDRAEQFF
TRBJ2-6 | TRBV5-1 | . | . | TGCGCCAGCAGCGCCCAAAGCTCTGGGGCCAACGTCCTGACTTTC | CASSAQSSGANVLTF